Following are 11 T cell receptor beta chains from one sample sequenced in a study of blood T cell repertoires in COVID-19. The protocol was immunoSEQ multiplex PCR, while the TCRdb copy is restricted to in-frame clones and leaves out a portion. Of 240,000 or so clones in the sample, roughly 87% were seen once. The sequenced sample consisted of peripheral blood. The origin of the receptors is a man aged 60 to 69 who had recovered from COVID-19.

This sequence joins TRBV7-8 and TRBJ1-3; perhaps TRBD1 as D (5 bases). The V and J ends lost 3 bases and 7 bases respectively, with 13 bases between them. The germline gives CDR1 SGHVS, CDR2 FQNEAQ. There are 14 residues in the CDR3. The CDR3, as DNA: TGTGCCAGCAGCTTCAACGAACAGGTCAACACCATATATTTT. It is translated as CASSFNEQVNTIYF. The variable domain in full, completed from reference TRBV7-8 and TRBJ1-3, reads GAGVSQSPRYKVAKRGQDVALRCDPISGHVSLFWYQQALGQGPEFLTYFQNEAQLDKSGLPSDRFFAERPEGSVSTLKIQRTQQEDSAVYLCASSFNEQVNTIYFGEGSWLTVV.

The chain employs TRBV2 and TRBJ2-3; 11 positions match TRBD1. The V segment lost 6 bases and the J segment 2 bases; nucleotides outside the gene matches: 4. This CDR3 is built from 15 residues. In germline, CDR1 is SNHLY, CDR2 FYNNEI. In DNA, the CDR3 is TGTGCCAGCAGCGGGACAGGGGGGACCACAGATACGCAGTATTTT. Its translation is CASSGTGGTTDTQYF.

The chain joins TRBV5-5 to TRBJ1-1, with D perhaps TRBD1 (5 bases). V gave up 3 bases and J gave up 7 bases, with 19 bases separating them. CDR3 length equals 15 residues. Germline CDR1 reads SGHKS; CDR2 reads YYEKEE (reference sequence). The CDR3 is CASSSGVGQLFEAFF. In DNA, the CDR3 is TGTGCCAGCAGCTCCGGTGTCGGACAACTTTTTGAAGCTTTCTTT.

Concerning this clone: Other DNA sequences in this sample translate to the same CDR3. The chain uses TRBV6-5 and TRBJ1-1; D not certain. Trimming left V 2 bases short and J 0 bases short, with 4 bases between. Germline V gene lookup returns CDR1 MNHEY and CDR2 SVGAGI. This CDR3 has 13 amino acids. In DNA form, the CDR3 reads TGTGCCAGCAGTTACCTCTTGAACACTGAAGCTTTCTTT. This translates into CASSYLLNTEAFF.

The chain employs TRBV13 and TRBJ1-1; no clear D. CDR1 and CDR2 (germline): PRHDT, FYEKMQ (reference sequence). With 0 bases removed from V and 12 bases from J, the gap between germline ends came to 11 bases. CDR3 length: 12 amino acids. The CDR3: CASSLGGSETFF. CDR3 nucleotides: TGTGCCAGCAGCTTAGGCGGCAGCGAGACTTTCTTT.

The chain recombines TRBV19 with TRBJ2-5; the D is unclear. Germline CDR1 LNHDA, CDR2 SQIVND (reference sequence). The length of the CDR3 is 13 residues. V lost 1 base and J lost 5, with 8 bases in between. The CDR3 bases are TGTGCCAGTAGTATAGGGCTGCGGGAGACCCAGTACTTC. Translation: CASSIGLRETQYF.

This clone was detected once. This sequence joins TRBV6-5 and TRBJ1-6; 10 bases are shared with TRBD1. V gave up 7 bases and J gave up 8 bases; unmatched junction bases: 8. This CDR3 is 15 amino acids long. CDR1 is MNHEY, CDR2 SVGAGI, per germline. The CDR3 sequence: CASTPGGQGYSPLHF. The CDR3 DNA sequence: TGTGCCAGCACCCCGGGGGGACAGGGGTATTCACCCCTCCACTTT.

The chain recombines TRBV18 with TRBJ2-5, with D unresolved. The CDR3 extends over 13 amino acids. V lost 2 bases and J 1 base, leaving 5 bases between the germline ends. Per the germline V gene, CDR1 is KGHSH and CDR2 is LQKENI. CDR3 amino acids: CASSPYTQETQYF. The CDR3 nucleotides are TGTGCCAGCTCACCATACACCCAAGAGACCCAGTACTTC.

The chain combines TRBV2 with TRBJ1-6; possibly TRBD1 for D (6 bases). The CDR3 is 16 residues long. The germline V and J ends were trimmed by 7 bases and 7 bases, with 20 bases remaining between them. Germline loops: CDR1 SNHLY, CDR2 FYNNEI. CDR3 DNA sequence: TGTGCCAGCACTCCAAGAGGGGTACAGGGAAATTCACCCCTCCACTTT. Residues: CASTPRGVQGNSPLHF.

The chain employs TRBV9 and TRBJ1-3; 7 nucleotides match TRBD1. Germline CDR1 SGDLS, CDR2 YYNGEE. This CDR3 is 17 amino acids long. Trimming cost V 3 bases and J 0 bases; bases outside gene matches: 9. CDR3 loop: CASSGGTDLFSGNTIYF. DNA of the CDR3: TGTGCCAGCAGCGGAGGGACAGACCTCTTCTCTGGAAACACCATATATTTT.

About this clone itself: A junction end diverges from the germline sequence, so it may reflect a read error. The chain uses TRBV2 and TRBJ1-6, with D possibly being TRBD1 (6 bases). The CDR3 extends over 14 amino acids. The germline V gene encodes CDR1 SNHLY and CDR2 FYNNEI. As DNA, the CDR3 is TGTGCCAGCAGTGGCACAGGGCCTAATTCGCCCCTCCACTTT. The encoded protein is CASSGTGPNSPLHF.